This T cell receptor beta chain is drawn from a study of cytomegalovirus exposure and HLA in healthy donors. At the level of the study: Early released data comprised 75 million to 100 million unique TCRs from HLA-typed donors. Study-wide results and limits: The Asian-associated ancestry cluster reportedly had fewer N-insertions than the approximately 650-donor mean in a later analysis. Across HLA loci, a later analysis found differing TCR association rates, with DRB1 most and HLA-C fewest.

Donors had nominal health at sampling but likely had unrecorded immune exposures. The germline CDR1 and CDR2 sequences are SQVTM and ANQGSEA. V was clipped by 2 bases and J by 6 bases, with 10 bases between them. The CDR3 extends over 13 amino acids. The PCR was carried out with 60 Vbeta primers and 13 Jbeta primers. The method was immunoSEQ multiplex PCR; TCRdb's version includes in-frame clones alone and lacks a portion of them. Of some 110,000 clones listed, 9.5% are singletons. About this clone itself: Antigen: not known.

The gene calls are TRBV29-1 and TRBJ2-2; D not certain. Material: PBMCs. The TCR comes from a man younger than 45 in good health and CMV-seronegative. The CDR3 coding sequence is TGCAGCGTTGAAACAGCCCCCTCCGGGGAGCTGTTTTTT. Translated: CSVETAPSGELFF.